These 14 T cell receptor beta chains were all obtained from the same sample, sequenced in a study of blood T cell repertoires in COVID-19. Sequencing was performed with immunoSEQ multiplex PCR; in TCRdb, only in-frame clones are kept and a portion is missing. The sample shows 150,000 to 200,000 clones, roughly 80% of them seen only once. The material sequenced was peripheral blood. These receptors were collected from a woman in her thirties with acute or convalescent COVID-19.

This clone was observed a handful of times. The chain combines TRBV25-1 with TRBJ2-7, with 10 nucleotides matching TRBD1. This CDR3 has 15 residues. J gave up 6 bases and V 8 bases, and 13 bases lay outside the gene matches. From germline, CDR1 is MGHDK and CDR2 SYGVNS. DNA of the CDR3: TGTGCCAGCCGCCTAACCGGGACAGGGGTCTCCGAGCAGTACTTC. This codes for CASRLTGTGVSEQYF.

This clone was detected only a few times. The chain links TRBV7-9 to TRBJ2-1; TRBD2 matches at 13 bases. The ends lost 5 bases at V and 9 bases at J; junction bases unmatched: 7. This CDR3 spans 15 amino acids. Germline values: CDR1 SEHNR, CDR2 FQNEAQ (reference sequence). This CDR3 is CASSGLLAGGSEQFF. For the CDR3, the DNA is TGTGCCAGCAGCGGTCTACTAGCGGGGGGGAGTGAGCAGTTCTTC.

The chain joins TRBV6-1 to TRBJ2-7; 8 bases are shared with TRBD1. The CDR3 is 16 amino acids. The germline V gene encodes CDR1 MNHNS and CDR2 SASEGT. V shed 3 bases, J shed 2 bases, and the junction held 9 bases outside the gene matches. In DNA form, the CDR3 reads TGTGCCAGCAGTGATCTTCCGGGACAGGTTGCCTACGAGCAGTACTTC. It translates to CASSDLPGQVAYEQYF.

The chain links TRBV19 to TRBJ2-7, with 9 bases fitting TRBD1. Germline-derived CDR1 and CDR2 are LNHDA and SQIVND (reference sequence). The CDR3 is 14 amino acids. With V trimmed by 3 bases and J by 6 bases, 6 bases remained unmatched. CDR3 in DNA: TGTGCCAGTAGTATCGGGACAGGGTCGTTCGAGCAGTACTTC. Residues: CASSIGTGSFEQYF.

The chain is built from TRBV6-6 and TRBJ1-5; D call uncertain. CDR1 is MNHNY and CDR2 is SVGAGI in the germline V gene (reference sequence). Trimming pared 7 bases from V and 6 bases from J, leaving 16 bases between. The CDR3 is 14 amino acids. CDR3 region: CASTDPRRGQPQHF. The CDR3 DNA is TGTGCCAGCACAGACCCTCGACGGGGTCAGCCCCAGCATTTT.

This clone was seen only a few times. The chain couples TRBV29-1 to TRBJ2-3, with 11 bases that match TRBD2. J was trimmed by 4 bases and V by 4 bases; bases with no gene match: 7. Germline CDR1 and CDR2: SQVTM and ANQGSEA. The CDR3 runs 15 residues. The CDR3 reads CSVVSGGVGSDTQYF. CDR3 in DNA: TGCAGCGTTGTTAGCGGGGGGGTTGGGTCAGATACGCAGTATTTT.

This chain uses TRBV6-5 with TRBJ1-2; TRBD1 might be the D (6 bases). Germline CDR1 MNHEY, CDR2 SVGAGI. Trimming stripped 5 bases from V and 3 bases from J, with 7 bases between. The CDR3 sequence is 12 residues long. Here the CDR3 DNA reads TGTGCCAGCAGTCACAGGGACTATGGCTACACCTTC. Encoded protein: CASSHRDYGYTF.

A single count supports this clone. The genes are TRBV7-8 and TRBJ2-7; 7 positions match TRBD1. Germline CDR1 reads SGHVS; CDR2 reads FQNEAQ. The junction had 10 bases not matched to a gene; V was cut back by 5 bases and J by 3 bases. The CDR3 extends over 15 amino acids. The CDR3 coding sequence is TGTGCCAGCAGCCCAGAGCTGGCAGGGGGCTACGAGCAGTACTTC. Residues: CASSPELAGGYEQYF.

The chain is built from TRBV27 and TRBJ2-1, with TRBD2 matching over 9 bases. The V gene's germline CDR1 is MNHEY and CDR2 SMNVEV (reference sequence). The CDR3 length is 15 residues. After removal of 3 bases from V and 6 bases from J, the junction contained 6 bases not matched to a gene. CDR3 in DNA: TGTGCCAGCAGTTTTCTAGCGGGAAGCTTCAATGAGCAGTTCTTC. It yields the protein CASSFLAGSFNEQFF.

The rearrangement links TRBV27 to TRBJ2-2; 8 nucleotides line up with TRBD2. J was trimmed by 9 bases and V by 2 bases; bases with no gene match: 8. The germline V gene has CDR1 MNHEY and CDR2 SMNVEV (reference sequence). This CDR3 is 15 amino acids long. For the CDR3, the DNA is TGTGCCAGCAGTTTAGAGTCGGGGGGGCACAGGGAGCTGTTTTTT. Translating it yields CASSLESGGHRELFF.

In DNA form, the CDR3 reads TGTGCCAGCAGCTTCGGACAGGGGAATCAGCCCCAGCATTTT. Translating gives CASSFGQGNQPQHF. The chain links TRBV5-6 to TRBJ1-5, with 9 bases lining up with TRBD1. V dropped 2 bases and J dropped 4; count of bases not matched to a gene: 1. Germline CDR1 is SGHDT and CDR2 is YYEEEE. This CDR3 is 14 amino acids long.

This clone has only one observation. CDR3 DNA sequence: TGTGCCAGCTCCAAGGCCAGGGGGCGACTTGAAAAACTGTTTTTT. This encodes CASSKARGRLEKLFF. This chain links TRBV2 with TRBJ1-4; 8 bases are shared with TRBD1. This CDR3 is 15 amino acids long. V dropped 8 bases and J dropped 7; count of bases not matched to a gene: 12. The germline CDR1 and CDR2 sequences are SNHLY and FYNNEI.

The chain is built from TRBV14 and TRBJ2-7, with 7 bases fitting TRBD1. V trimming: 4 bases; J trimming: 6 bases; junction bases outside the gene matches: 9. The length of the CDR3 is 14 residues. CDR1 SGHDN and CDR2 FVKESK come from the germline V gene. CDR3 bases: TGTGCCAGCAGCCTACAGGGGCCACGAGTCGAGCAGTACTTC. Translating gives CASSLQGPRVEQYF.

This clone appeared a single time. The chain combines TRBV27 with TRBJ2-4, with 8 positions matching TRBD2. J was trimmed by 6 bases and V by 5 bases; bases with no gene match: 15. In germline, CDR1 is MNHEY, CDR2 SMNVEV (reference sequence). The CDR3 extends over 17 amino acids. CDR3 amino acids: CASSAAPGLGWRNIQYF. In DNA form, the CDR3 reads TGTGCCAGCAGTGCAGCCCCGGGACTAGGATGGAGAAACATTCAGTACTTC.